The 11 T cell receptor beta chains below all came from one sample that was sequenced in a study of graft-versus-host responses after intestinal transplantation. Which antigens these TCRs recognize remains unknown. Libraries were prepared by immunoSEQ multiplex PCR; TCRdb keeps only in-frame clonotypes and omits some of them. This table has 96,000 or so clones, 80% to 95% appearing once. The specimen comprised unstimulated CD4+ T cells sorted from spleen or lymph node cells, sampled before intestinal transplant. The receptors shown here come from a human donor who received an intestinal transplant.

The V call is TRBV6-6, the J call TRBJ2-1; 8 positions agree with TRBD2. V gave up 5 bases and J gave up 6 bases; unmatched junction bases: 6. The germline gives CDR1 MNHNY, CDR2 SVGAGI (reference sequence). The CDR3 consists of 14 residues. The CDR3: CASSPIAGFNEQFF. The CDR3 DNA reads TGTGCCAGCAGTCCGATAGCGGGGTTCAATGAGCAGTTCTTC.

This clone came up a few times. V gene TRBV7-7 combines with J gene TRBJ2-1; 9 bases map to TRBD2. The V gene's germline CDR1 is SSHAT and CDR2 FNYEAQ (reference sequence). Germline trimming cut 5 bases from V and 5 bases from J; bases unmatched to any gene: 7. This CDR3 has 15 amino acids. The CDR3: CASSGSSGGNNEQFF. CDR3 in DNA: TGTGCCAGCAGCGGGAGTAGCGGGGGTAACAATGAGCAGTTCTTC.

The CDR3 is CASSLGQPAYEQYF. CDR3 DNA: TGCGCCAGCAGCTTGGGACAGCCGGCCTACGAGCAGTACTTC. This chain connects TRBV5-1 to TRBJ2-5; perhaps TRBD1 as D (5 bases). The closer fit of TRBJ2-7 to the DNA end suggests the J call may be wrong. CDR1 is SGHRS, CDR2 YFSETQ, per germline. CDR3 length: 14 amino acids.

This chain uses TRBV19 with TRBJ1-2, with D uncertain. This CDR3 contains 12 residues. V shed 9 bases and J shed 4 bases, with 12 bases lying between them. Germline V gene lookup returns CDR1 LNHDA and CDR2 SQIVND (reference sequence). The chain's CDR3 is CASRQMPYGYTF. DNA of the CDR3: TGTGCCAGCAGGCAGATGCCCTATGGCTACACCTTC.

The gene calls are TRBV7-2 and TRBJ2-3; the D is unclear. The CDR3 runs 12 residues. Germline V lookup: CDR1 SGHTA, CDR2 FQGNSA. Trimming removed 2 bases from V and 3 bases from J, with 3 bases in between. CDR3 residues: CASSLSTDTQYF. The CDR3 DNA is TGTGCCAGCAGCTTATCGACAGATACGCAGTATTTT.

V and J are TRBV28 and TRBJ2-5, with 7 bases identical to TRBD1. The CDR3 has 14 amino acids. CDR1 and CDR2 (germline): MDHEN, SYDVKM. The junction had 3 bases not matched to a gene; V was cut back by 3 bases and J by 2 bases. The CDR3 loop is CASSFRDRQETQYF. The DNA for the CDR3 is TGTGCCAGCAGTTTCAGGGACAGACAAGAGACCCAGTACTTC.

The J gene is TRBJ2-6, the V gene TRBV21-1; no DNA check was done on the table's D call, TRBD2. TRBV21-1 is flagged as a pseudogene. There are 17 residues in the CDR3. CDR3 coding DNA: TGTGCCAGCAGCAAATTCCGACCGGGTTCTGGGGCCAACGTCCTGACTTTC. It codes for CASSKFRPGSGANVLTF.

This CDR3 reads CASSSPPYTEAFF. CDR3 DNA sequence: TGCGCCAGCAGCTCCCCCCCTTACACTGAAGCTTTCTTT. J is TRBJ1-1 and V is TRBV5-1; no reliable D call. The V gene lost 3 bases and the J gene lost 3 bases, with 9 bases spanning the gap. This CDR3 is 13 amino acids long. Germline V gene lookup returns CDR1 SGHRS and CDR2 YFSETQ.

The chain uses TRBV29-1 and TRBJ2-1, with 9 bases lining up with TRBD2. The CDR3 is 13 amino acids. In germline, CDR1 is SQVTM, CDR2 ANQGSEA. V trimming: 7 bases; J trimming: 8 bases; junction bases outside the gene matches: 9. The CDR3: CSASSGEMDEQFF. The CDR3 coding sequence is TGCAGCGCCTCTAGCGGGGAAATGGATGAGCAGTTCTTC.

The CDR3 DNA reads TGCGCCAGCAGCTTGCGGGGGACTAGCATGTATACGCAGTATTTT. Translated, it gives CASSLRGTSMYTQYF. The V gene is TRBV5-1, the J gene TRBJ2-3; 9 bases align to TRBD2. V lost 1 base and J lost 7; bases outside the gene matches: 7. Germline values: CDR1 SGHRS, CDR2 YFSETQ. This CDR3 is built from 15 residues. Full variable domain (missing parts from reference TRBV5-1 and TRBJ2-3): KAGVTQTPRYLIKTRGQQVTLSCSPISGHRSVSWYQQTPGQGLQFLFEYFSETQRNKGNFPGRFSGRQFSNSRSEMNVSTLELGDSALYLCASSLRGTSMYTQYFGPGTRLTVL.

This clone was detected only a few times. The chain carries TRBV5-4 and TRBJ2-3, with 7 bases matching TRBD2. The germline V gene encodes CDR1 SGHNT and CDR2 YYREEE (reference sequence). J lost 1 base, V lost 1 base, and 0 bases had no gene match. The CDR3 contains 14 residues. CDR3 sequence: CASSLREGTDTQYF. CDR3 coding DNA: TGTGCCAGCAGCTTGCGGGAGGGCACAGATACGCAGTATTTT.